A single sample is the source of the 2 T cell receptor beta chains below, sequenced in a study of patients and donors after allogeneic stem cell transplantation. TCRdb called the RT-PCR reads again in MiXCR, with one record for every CDR3 protein. The sample carries roughly 960,000 distinct CDR3 sequences, about 20% recorded once. The sequenced sample was blood, either unsorted or a sorted T cell fraction (not recorded which). All receptors derive from a human donor who was either an allogeneic HSCT recipient or a stem cell or donor lymphocyte infusion donor (not recorded which). It is not recorded whose cells these are; they may come from a transplant donor.

CDR3 DNA sequence: TGTGCCAGCAGGGCGACTAGCCATGAGCAGTTCTTC. This gives the protein CASRATSHEQFF. This chain joins TRBV2 and TRBJ2-1; 7 bases map to TRBD2. J gave up 8 bases and V 6 bases, and 4 bases lay outside the gene matches. The CDR3 has 12 residues. Germline V lookup: CDR1 SNHLY, CDR2 FYNNEI. Using reference TRBV2 and TRBJ2-1 for the parts outside the CDR3, the full variable domain is EPEVTQTPSHQVTQMGQEVILRCVPISNHLYFYWYRQILGQKVEFLVSFYNNEISEKSEIFDDQFSVERPDGSNFTLKIRSTKLEDSAMYFCASRATSHEQFFGPGTRLTVL.

The rearrangement joins TRBV29-1 to TRBJ1-1; D gene ambiguous. V was cut by 7 bases and J by 6 bases, with 18 bases left in between. There are 13 residues in the CDR3. Germline loops: CDR1 SQVTM, CDR2 ANQGSEA. The CDR3 DNA is TGCAGCGCCCGACCCCCAAAGTGGGCTGAAGCTTTCTTT. It encodes CSARPPKWAEAFF.